This TCR beta chain was recovered during a study of blood T cell repertoires in COVID-19 (dated by TCRdb to 2020 to 2021). With regard to the full study: Samples from collaborators originated in the United States, Italy and Spain and spanned both the acute and convalescent phases of COVID-19. The prospective study material was composed of cDNA or gDNA derived from T cells, B-cell-depleted T cells, or PBMCs. The dataset comprised deeply sampled blood TCRbeta repertoires from subjects exposed to, actively infected with, or recovered from COVID-19. The repertoires were released in a freely available public database meant as a resource for research on the immune response to SARS-CoV-2. The samples were drawn from the first 160 participants of the ongoing ImmuneRACE study and from some 1,300 subjects provided by 6 global collaborators. Nearly every sample came with metadata listing a de-identified subject ID, COVID-19 status, age in years and sex. Where available, HLA class I and class II types were obtained from metadata supplied by the sample provider rather than from assay-based typing.

The collaborating institutions used their own protocols to collect whole blood in K2EDTA tubes. For TCRbeta analysis, collaborators shipped samples as frozen whole blood, isolated PBMCs, or DNA extracted from either of those sample types. TCRbeta CDR3 regions were amplified from genomic DNA by means of the immunoSEQ Assay, a bias-controlled multiplex PCR. The authors' pipeline ran thus. The number of nucleated cells in each sample was estimated by amplification of reference gene primers within the assay. Sequence reads were collapsed and filtered to measure the absolute abundance of every unique TCRbeta CDR3 rearrangement. For each sample, productive Simpson clonality was calculated by taking the square root of Simpson's diversity index across productive rearrangements. TCRdb stores this immuneACCESS table with in-frame sequences only. Part of the clones is absent; in the studies checked, under half of the shortfall reflects unresolved V genes, and no reason is known for the rest. Clone size and V and J calls were adopted from that table, with D and trimming inferred from the DNA. Here the sample has about 150,000 clones; nearly 80% occur a single time. The ten largest clonotypes hold roughly 1.5% of the sample.

Taken from cysteine to phenylalanine, the CDR3 has 15 residues. Only CDR3 DNA is held: 45 bases, read in frame from base 1. CDR1 and CDR2, looked up from the germline V gene, are SGHRS and YFSETQ. V drops 4 bases and J drops 4 bases, leaving 12 bases in between. What the work shows at the level of the full study, not this receptor alone: How much clinical and demographic metadata was included differed by source and by participant, and the metadata was provided uncurated.

In this sample, this clone turned up many times. Its antigen is still unknown. Per-base quality was not reported, and no clone a single base away is much larger than it. This TCR was sampled from a man aged 80 or over with acute or convalescent COVID-19. Recombination joined TRBV5-1 with TRBJ1-6; the D gene is perhaps TRBD1, on 5 matching bases. The specimen was peripheral blood. The nucleotides read TGCGCCAGCAGCCTAGACGACAGTTATAATTCACCCCTCCACTTT. This sequence encodes CASSLDDSYNSPLHF.